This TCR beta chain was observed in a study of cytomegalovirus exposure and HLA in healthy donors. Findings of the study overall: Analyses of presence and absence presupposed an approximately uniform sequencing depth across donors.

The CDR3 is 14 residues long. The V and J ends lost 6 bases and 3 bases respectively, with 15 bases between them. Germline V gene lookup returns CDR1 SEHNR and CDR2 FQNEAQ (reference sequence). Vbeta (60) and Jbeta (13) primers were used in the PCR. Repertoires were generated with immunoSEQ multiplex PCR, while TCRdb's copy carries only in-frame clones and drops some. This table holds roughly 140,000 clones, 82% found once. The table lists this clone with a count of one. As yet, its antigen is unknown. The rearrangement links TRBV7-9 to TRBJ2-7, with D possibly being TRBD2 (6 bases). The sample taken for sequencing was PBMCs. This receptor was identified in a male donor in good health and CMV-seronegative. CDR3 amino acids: CASREGRDSYEQYF. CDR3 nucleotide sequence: TGTGCCAGCAGGGAGGGGCGGGATAGCTACGAGCAGTACTTC. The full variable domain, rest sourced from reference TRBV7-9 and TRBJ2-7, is DTGVSQNPRHKITKRGQNVTFRCDPISEHNRLYWYRQTLGQGPEFLTYFQNEAQLEKSRLLSDRFSAERPKGSFSTLEIQRTEQGDSAMYLCASREGRDSYEQYFGPGTRLTVT.